Given below is one T cell receptor (beta chain) in context. Antigen unknown. These data belong to a study of T cells after yellow fever vaccination. Points from the study as a whole: CD4 and CD8 compartments shared a small share of clonotypes, likely from convergent recombination. Primary-vaccination clones mostly resurfaced post-booster (96% CD4, just under 90% CD8). Contaminants from the bulk population, in the form of abundant clonotypes, could be found in FACS-sorted repertoires.

UMIs and a universal primer site were added when TCR cDNA was made by 5'RACE template switching. MiXCR, run by TCRdb on the 5' RACE reads, gives a single entry per CDR3 protein. The sample gives some 300,000 distinct CDR3 sequences, approximately 3.8% of which show up once; about a quarter is in the top ten. V lost 6 bases and J lost 10, with 25 bases in between. The germline gives CDR1 SGHTA, CDR2 FQGNSA. The CDR3 has 16 residues. This material consisted of PBMCs, taken on the day of the yellow fever booster vaccination. The sequence was collected from a young man who received the YFV17D yellow fever vaccine. The chain has TRBV7-2 and TRBJ2-1; D may match TRBD1 or TRBD2 (5 bases each). Here the CDR3 reads CASRQALDIALGEQFF. DNA of the CDR3: TGTGCCAGCAGACAGGCCTTGGACATAGCGTTGGGGGAGCAGTTCTTC.